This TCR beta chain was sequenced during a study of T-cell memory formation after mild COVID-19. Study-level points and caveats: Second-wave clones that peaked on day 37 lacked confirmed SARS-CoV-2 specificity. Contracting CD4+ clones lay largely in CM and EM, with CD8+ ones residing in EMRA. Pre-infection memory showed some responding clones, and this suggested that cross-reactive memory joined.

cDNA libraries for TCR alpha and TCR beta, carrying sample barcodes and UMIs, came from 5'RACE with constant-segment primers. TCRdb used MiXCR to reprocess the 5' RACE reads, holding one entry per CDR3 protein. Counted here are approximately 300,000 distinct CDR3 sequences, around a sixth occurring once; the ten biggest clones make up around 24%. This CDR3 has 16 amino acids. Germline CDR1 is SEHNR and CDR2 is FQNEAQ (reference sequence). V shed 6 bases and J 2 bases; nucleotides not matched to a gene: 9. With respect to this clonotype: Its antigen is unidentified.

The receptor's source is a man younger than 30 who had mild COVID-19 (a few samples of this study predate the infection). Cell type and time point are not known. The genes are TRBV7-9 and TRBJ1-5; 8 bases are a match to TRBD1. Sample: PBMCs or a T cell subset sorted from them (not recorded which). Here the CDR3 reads CASSQTDRGGNQPQHF. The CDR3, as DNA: TGTGCCAGCAGTCAGACCGACAGGGGCGGCAATCAGCCCCAGCATTTT.